The T cell receptor (beta chain) under discussion was sequenced for a study of blood T cells in healthy people across ages. Whole-study results and caveats: Estimates of diversity drawn from one million T cells were considered underestimates.

Next came a second PCR, run for about 7 to 11 cycles, which used a sample-barcoded 5' primer along with a J-beta primer mix. TCRdb fed the 5' RACE reads into MiXCR, producing one record per CDR3 protein. The sample lists around 1,500,000 distinct CDR3 sequences; roughly 27% were seen once. Details on this clonotype: Antigen unknown.

V lost 4 bases to trimming and J lost 4 bases, with 16 bases between them. Germline V gene data show CDR1 as MNHNY and CDR2 as SVGAGI (reference sequence). This CDR3 comprises 15 residues. Each sample yielded at least 6 micrograms of PBMC total RNA. The chain joins TRBV6-6 to TRBJ1-2; a weak D match, TRBD1 (5 bases). Sequenced input: blood. This clonotype originated in a woman aged 30 to 39 in good health. CDR3 loop: CASSSVGDLSYGYTF. Written as DNA, the CDR3 is TGTGCCAGCAGTTCAGTAGGGGATTTGAGCTATGGCTACACCTTC.